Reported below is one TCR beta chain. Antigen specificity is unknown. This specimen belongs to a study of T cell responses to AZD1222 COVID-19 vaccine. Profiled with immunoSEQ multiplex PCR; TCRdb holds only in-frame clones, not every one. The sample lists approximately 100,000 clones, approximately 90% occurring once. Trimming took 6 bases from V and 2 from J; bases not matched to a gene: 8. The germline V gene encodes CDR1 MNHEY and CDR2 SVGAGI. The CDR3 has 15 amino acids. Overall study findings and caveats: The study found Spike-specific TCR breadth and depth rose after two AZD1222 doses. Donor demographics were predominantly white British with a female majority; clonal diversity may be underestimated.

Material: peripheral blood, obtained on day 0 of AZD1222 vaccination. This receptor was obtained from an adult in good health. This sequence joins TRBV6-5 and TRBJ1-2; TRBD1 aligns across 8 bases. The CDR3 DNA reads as TGTGCCAGCAGATTTCGAGGGACAGGAAACTATGGCTACACCTTC. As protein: CASRFRGTGNYGYTF.